The sequence of this T cell receptor beta chain was determined in a study of shared clonotypes between healthy human individuals. For the study at large: The people who gave samples were a couple of women and a few men aged 18 to 49.

The split of CD4+ cells yielded CD45RA+ naive and CD45RA-negative memory subsets. Data came from immunoSEQ multiplex PCR; TCRdb stores just in-frame clones and leaves some out. The sample records about 1.5 million clones, approximately 96% being singletons. The receptor was derived from a man younger than 40 in good health. The sequenced sample consisted of naive CD4+ T cells sorted from blood. As for subset: CD45RA+ positively selected.

The CDR3 DNA reads as TGTGCCAGCAGTTTTAGTCACAGGGAGGGGCCCCAGCATTTT. Translation: CASSFSHREGPQHF. The chain combines TRBV28 with TRBJ1-5, with TRBD1 as a possible D gene (6 bases). V lost 3 bases, J lost 9 bases, and 15 bases lay in between. In germline, CDR1 is MDHEN, CDR2 SYDVKM. This CDR3 has 14 amino acids.